Following are 3 T cell receptor beta chains from one sample sequenced in a study of post-analysis software for immune sequencing data. Study-wide findings and caveats: Controls had lower frequencies than patients of a few TRBV segments, which included TRBV5-6, TRBV5-1 and TRBV20-1.

These TCRs are of unknown antigen specificity. cDNA libraries of TCR beta carried unique molecular identifiers. In TCRdb, the PCR reads were re-called with MiXCR into one record per CDR3 protein. The sample has just over 250,000 distinct CDR3 sequences, 35% to 40% seen once. Sequencing was done on a sample of blood. These receptors came from a girl aged 10 to 17 with multiple sclerosis.

Regarding this clonotype: A much larger clone lies a single base off, so this may be a read error. The genes are TRBV29-1 and TRBJ1-1; TRBD1 matches at 9 bases. From germline, CDR1 is SQVTM and CDR2 ANQGSEA. V was pared by 1 base and J by 4 bases, with 7 bases of the junction left unmatched. This CDR3 has 15 amino acids. Here the CDR3 DNA reads TGCAGCGTTGAAGTCGGGGGACAGGGAGGCACTGAAGCTTTCTTT. Its translation is CSVEVGGQGGTEAFF.

The rearrangement uses TRBV4-1 and TRBJ1-1; D may be TRBD1 (6 bases). Trimming removed 0 bases at V and 5 bases at J, with 10 bases between. The CDR3 spans 14 residues. Germline-derived CDR1 and CDR2 are MGHRA and YSYEKL. The DNA of the CDR3 is TGCGCCAGCAGCCAAGAAAACAGGGTAACTGAAGCTTTCTTT. This sequence encodes CASSQENRVTEAFF.

The table lists this clonotype with many counts. This chain links TRBV10-2 with TRBJ2-7, with 11 nucleotides matching TRBD1. Germline CDR1 reads WSHSY; CDR2 reads SAAADI. J gave up 7 bases and V 8 bases, and 10 bases lay outside the gene matches. CDR3 size: 14 residues. The CDR3 DNA reads TGCGCCAGCTCAGGGACAGGGGGTTCGGGGGAGCAGTACTTC. Translation: CASSGTGGSGEQYF.